These 24 T cell receptor beta chains came from one sample sequenced in a study of glioma-infiltrating T cells. TCR alpha and beta CDR3 regions were amplified from RNA using iRepertoire nested multiplex PCR. TCRdb re-derived calls from the multiplex PCR reads in MiXCR, one entry per CDR3 protein. The sample lists approximately 100,000 distinct CDR3 sequences, approximately 26% occurring once. The specimen sequenced was glioma tissue, nonneoplastic brain tissue, or PBMCs (not recorded which). These receptors were taken from a human donor with low-grade glioma or glioblastoma, undergoing nonglioma brain surgery, or in good health (not recorded which).

This clonotype was observed at least ten times. The chain recombines TRBV7-2 with TRBJ2-3; D not certain. The CDR3 contains 11 residues. Deletions cut 5 bases from V and 4 bases from J, with 4 bases between. Germline V lookup: CDR1 SGHTA, CDR2 FQGNSA. The CDR3 is CASSLSDTQYF. The CDR3 DNA reads TGTGCCAGCAGCCTCTCAGATACGCAGTATTTT.

In its sample, this clonotype was seen many times. The genes are TRBV29-1 and TRBJ2-5, with a weak D call TRBD2 (6 bases). Between the trimmed V and J ends, which lost 4 bases and 5 bases, there was a span of 14 bases. The V gene's germline CDR1 is SQVTM and CDR2 ANQGSEA. This CDR3 is built from 13 residues. CDR3 residues: CSVGLDPFETQYF. The CDR3 DNA follows: TGCAGCGTTGGACTAGATCCTTTCGAGACCCAGTACTTC.

In its sample, this clonotype was seen many times. The chain combines TRBV27 with TRBJ2-5, with D possibly being TRBD1 (6 bases). Trimming removed 3 bases from V and 5 bases from J, with 13 bases in between. The CDR3 runs 14 residues. CDR1 MNHEY and CDR2 SMNVEV come from the germline V gene (reference sequence). Here the CDR3 reads CASSFTGRVETQYF. CDR3 nucleotides: TGTGCCAGCAGTTTTACAGGGCGAGTGGAGACCCAGTACTTC.

This clonotype was seen many times. This chain joins TRBV4-1 and TRBJ1-1; D is perhaps TRBD1 (5 bases). The CDR3 length is 15 residues. V lost 1 base to trimming and J lost 5 bases, with 14 bases between them. CDR1 is MGHRA, CDR2 YSYEKL, per germline. CDR3 sequence reads: CASSQGDGSPTEAFF. The CDR3 bases are TGCGCCAGCAGCCAAGGGGACGGATCCCCTACTGAAGCTTTCTTT.

This clonotype was found many times. The chain carries TRBV4-1 and TRBJ2-1, with 8 bases lining up with TRBD2. Germline lookup yields CDR1 MGHRA and CDR2 YSYEKL. The trim removed 0 bases at V and 3 bases at J, leaving 4 bases unmatched. The CDR3 runs to 16 residues. The DNA of the CDR3 is TGCGCCAGCAGCCAAGATAGGGCGGGAGGCTACAATGAGCAGTTCTTC. Encoded protein: CASSQDRAGGYNEQFF.

The rearrangement uses TRBV29-1 and TRBJ1-2; D not certain. Trimming removed 2 bases at V and 2 bases at J, with 12 bases between. CDR1 and CDR2 from the germline V gene are SQVTM and ANQGSEA. The CDR3 loop spans 14 amino acids. The DNA of the CDR3 is TGCAGCGTTGAAAATGGGGTCGTGAACTATGGCTACACCTTC. Encoded protein: CSVENGVVNYGYTF.

There are many counts of this clonotype. This chain's CDR3 is CASSQGTLISGSYEQYF. DNA for the CDR3: TGTGCCAGCAGTCAAGGGACCTTAATTTCTGGGTCCTACGAGCAGTACTTC. This chain connects TRBV7-2 to TRBJ2-7; D possibly matches TRBD1 or TRBD2 (5 bases each). Germline V CDR1 and CDR2: SGHTA, FQGNSA. CDR3 length equals 17 residues. V was pared by 6 bases and J by 1 base, with 22 bases between.

A few counts support this clonotype. This may stem from a read error, because a much larger clone lies one nucleotide away. The rearrangement uses TRBV19 and TRBJ2-5; unclear D gene. The CDR3 is made up of 13 amino acids. Per germline, CDR1 LNHDA and CDR2 SQIVND (reference sequence). The germline V and J ends were trimmed by 3 bases and 4 bases, with 9 bases remaining between them. The CDR3 here is CASSMMAAETQYF. CDR3 DNA: TGTGCCAGTAGTATGATGGCCGCAGAGACCCAGTACTTC.

This clonotype was counted ten times or more. The chain combines TRBV5-1 with TRBJ1-6; D is unclear. The CDR3 extends over 16 amino acids. The germline V gene encodes CDR1 SGHRS and CDR2 YFSETQ. V lost 0 bases to trimming and J lost 2 bases, with 9 bases between them. CDR3 in DNA: TGCGCCAGCAGCTTGGGTTTAGAGGCCTATAATTCACCCCTCCACTTT. This gives the protein CASSLGLEAYNSPLHF.

The chain has TRBV20-1 and TRBJ2-1, with 8 bases fitting TRBD2. Germline V CDR1 and CDR2: DFQATT, SNEGSKA (reference sequence). This CDR3 comprises 12 residues. Trimming took 6 bases from V and 7 from J; bases not matched to a gene: 5. CDR3 coding DNA: TGCAGTGCCACGGGGGGGGGGAATGAGCAGTTCTTC. Its protein product is CSATGGGNEQFF.

As concerns this clonotype: This is likely a read error, given that the CDR3 carries no conserved phenylalanine or tryptophan at its end. The V and J genes are TRBV7-9 and TRBJ2-3; D gene ambiguous. The CDR3 extends over 12 amino acids. In germline, CDR1 is SEHNR, CDR2 FQNEAQ (reference sequence). The V and J ends lost 3 bases and 0 bases respectively, with 1 base between them. The CDR3 coding sequence is TGTGCCAGCAGCTTGAGCACAGATACGCAGTATTCT. It translates to CASSLSTDTQYS.

Turning to this clonotype: Here the CDR3 omits its conserved ending phenylalanine or tryptophan, so a read error is the likely source. The genes are TRBV6-2 or TRBV6-3 and TRBJ2-5; D not resolved. V was clipped by 9 bases and J by 5 bases, with 13 bases between them. Per the germline V gene, CDR1 is MNHEY and CDR2 is SVGEGT. This CDR3 has 12 amino acids. CDR3 nucleotide sequence: TGTGCCAGTAGAACGTCATCGGAGACCCAGTACTGC. Translation: CASRTSSETQYC.

Notes on this clonotype: Mismatch with germline at one junction end may stem from a read error. The gene calls are TRBV6-5 and TRBJ2-1; D may correspond to TRBD1 or TRBD2 (6 bases each). The CDR3 covers 14 residues. CDR1 and CDR2 from the germline V gene are MNHEY and SVGAGI. The CDR3 DNA reads as TGTTCCAGTGAAGGGGGGTCATCCTACAATGAGCAGTTCTTC. Encoded protein: CSSEGGSSYNEQFF.

Ten or more counts support this clonotype. As DNA, the CDR3 is TGTGCCAGCACCGTAGCGGGAGCCACAGATACGCAGTATTTT. Its protein is CASTVAGATDTQYF. V gene TRBV7-2 combines with J gene TRBJ2-3, with 9 nucleotides matching TRBD2. With 7 bases clipped from V and 2 bases from J, the junction kept 4 bases outside the gene matches. Looked up from germline, CDR1 is SGHTA and CDR2 is FQGNSA. The CDR3 is made up of 14 amino acids.

In its sample, this clonotype was seen many times. This rearrangement joins TRBV6-6 to TRBJ1-5, with TRBD1 as a possible D gene (5 bases). Germline V gene data show CDR1 as MNHNY and CDR2 as SVGAGI (reference sequence). The CDR3 contains 13 residues. Trimming left V 1 base short and J 5 bases short, with 6 bases between. CDR3 region: CASSYWGDQPQHF. In DNA form, the CDR3 reads TGTGCCAGCAGTTACTGGGGGGATCAGCCCCAGCATTTT.

This clonotype was counted many times. The genes are TRBV2 and TRBJ1-2; D unresolved. CDR3 length: 13 amino acids. Germline-derived CDR1 and CDR2 are SNHLY and FYNNEI. Trimming left V 7 bases short and J 8 bases short, with 17 bases between. This chain's CDR3 is CASNPQGLLGYTF. The DNA for the CDR3 is TGTGCCAGCAACCCACAAGGACTTCTAGGCTACACCTTC.

With respect to this clonotype: A much larger clone differs from this one at a single base, so this may be a read error. The V and J genes are TRBV6-1 and TRBJ2-1; possibly TRBD2 for D (6 bases). The V and J ends lost 7 bases and 6 bases respectively, with 16 bases between them. The CDR3 is 14 residues long. Germline V CDR1 and CDR2: MNHNS, SASEGT. In DNA, the CDR3 is TGTGCCAGCATCCTAGAGGGAGGCCCCAATGAGCAGTTCTTC. Its translation: CASILEGGPNEQFF.

This clonotype was counted at least ten times. The rearrangement links TRBV18 to TRBJ1-1; TRBD1 agrees at 7 bases. Germline values: CDR1 KGHSH, CDR2 LQKENI. This CDR3 contains 14 residues. The J segment lost 0 bases and the V segment lost 4 bases, leaving 2 bases of the junction unmatched. CDR3 in DNA: TGTGCCAGCTCACTGGGACAGATGAACACTGAAGCTTTCTTT. Its translation: CASSLGQMNTEAFF. The full variable domain, rest sourced from reference TRBV18 and TRBJ1-1, is NAGVMQNPRHLVRRRGQEARLRCSPMKGHSHVYWYRQLPEEGLKFMVYLQKENIIDESGMPKERFSAEFPKEGPSILRIQQVVRGDSAAYFCASSLGQMNTEAFFGQGTRLTVV.

This clonotype has a count of ten or more. This chain connects TRBV6-1 to TRBJ2-2; no clear D. The CDR3 runs 16 residues. Germline V CDR1 and CDR2: MNHNS, SASEGT. The V end lost 5 bases, the J end lost 8 bases, and 21 bases lay between the germline ends. DNA of the CDR3: TGTGCCAGCAGTCTTACGAGTAGCACACCCACTGGGGAGCTGTTTTTT. This codes for CASSLTSSTPTGELFF.

This clonotype has ten or more counts. The DNA of the CDR3 is TGTGCCAGCAGCTTCGGACAGGCCGACAATGAGCAGTTCTTC. It specifies CASSFGQADNEQFF. The chain is built from TRBV7-3 and TRBJ2-1; 7 bases map to TRBD1. The length of the CDR3 is 14 residues. The J segment lost 5 bases and the V segment lost 3 bases, leaving 4 bases of the junction unmatched. Germline values: CDR1 SGHTA, CDR2 FQGTGA. Complete variable domain (other parts from reference TRBV7-3 and TRBJ2-1): GAGVSQTPSNKVTEKGKYVELRCDPISGHTALYWYRQSLGQGPEFLIYFQGTGAADDSGLPNDRFFAVRPEGSVSTLKIQRTERGDSAVYLCASSFGQADNEQFFGPGTRLTVL.

This clonotype was observed many times. This chain connects TRBV6-2 or TRBV6-3 to TRBJ2-7, with D perhaps matching TRBD1 (6 bases). The germline CDR1 and CDR2 sequences are MNHEY and SVGEGT. The CDR3 extends over 15 amino acids. Trimming took 0 bases from V and 6 from J, leaving 15 bases between them. The CDR3 region is CASSYSAGAWSEQYF. CDR3 DNA: TGTGCCAGCAGTTACTCGGCAGGGGCGTGGAGCGAGCAGTACTTC.

As to this clonotype: The CDR3 end shows no conserved phenylalanine or tryptophan, and so a read error is likely. The CDR3 DNA sequence: TGTGCCAGTTGGAGTTTCAATACTGAAGCTTTCACT. It translates to CASWSFNTEAFT. The V call is TRBV6-2 or TRBV6-3, the J call TRBJ1-1; D is undetermined. Per the germline V gene, CDR1 is MNHEY and CDR2 is SVGEGT. This CDR3 has 12 amino acids. V was clipped by 9 bases and J by 5 bases, with 13 bases between them.

In its sample, this clonotype was seen many times. The chain recombines TRBV6-1 with TRBJ2-1; 8 positions match TRBD1. Trimming took 6 bases from V and 4 from J; bases not matched to a gene: 5. The CDR3 has 14 amino acids. Per the germline V gene, CDR1 is MNHNS and CDR2 is SASEGT. Written as DNA, the CDR3 is TGTGCCAGCAGCGAACGGGACAGGTACAATGAGCAGTTCTTC. As protein: CASSERDRYNEQFF.

The rearrangement uses TRBV5-1 and TRBJ2-3; D uncertain. Per the germline V gene, CDR1 is SGHRS and CDR2 is YFSETQ. This CDR3 region has 12 residues. V was cut by 0 bases and J by 5 bases, with 4 bases left in between. This CDR3 reads CASSLVIDTQYF. CDR3 bases: TGCGCCAGCAGCTTGGTCATAGATACGCAGTATTTT.